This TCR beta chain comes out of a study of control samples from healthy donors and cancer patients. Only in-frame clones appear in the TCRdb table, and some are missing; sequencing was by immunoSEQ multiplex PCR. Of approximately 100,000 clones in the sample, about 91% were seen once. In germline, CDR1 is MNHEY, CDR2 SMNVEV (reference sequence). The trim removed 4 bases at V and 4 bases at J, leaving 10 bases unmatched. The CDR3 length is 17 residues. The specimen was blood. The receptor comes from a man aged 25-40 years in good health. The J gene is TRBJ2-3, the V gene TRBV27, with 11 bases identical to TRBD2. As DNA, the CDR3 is TGTGCCAGCAGTTCCGCCCTTAGCGGGAGGGCCCCAGATACGCAGTATTTT. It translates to CASSSALSGRAPDTQYF.